This is a list of T cell receptor beta chains from one sample in a study of identical twins. TCRdb called the 5' RACE reads again in MiXCR, with one record for every CDR3 protein. The profile shows 500,000 or so distinct CDR3 sequences, 20% to 25% of them singletons. Separately, the same data were catalogued under a study of T cells expressing NK-cell markers.

Sequenced material: CD4+ T cells sorted from blood. These receptor sequences come from a woman under 30 in good health. CDR3s leave out the opening cysteine and the closing phenylalanine or tryptophan.

CDR3 protein	J gene	CDR3 length	V gene
SAAILSGSSDTQY	TRBJ2-3	13	TRBV20-1
ASAIQGYYGYT	TRBJ1-2	11	TRBV12-5
ASSEGRGTTDTQY	TRBJ2-3	13	TRBV2
ASSLARSGSSEQY	TRBJ2-7	13	TRBV7-9
ATVRDYTDTQY	TRBJ2-3	11	TRBV2
AWSVKSFTETQY	TRBJ2-5	12	TRBV30
ASSAQGNIQY	TRBJ2-4	10	TRBV25-1
AHGGGGTDTQY	TRBJ2-3	11	TRBV10-3
ASRRGQGMGSYEQY	TRBJ2-7	14	TRBV5-5
ASSQELRMNTEAF	TRBJ1-1	13	TRBV5-1
AISDDSYYGYT	TRBJ1-2	11	TRBV10-3
ASIGGSNTGELF	TRBJ2-2	12	TRBV2
ASRPGGANVLT	TRBJ2-6	11	TRBV12-3/TRBV12-4
ASSNGIGGDTQY	TRBJ2-3	12	TRBV5-1
ASGKTSAQETQY	TRBJ2-5	12	TRBV9
ASSLLDWRQPQH	TRBJ1-5	12	TRBV5-1
ASSLLGRDTGELF	TRBJ2-2	13	TRBV12-3/TRBV12-4
SASSTYGYT	TRBJ1-2	9	TRBV20-1
SASGLVNHIQY	TRBJ2-4	11	TRBV20-1
ATLLAGRTDTQY	TRBJ2-3	12	TRBV24-1
SARAAGGTFQETQY	TRBJ2-5	14	TRBV20-1
ASSIRGGGNEQF	TRBJ2-1	12	TRBV11-3
ASSIAGLVHEQF	TRBJ2-1	12	TRBV19
ASSYRRQETQY	TRBJ2-5	11	TRBV6-2/TRBV6-3
SARWAVPSTDTQY	TRBJ2-3	13	TRBV20-1
ASSYALSGGGAGTDTQY	TRBJ2-3	17	TRBV6-5
ASSRIHAGEAEQY	TRBJ2-7	13	TRBV18
ASSLRSGTKQF	TRBJ2-1	11	TRBV7-3
ASSFLGQASETQY	TRBJ2-5	13	TRBV5-1
ATQSKSSNQPQH	TRBJ1-5	12	TRBV10-3
AISDPQRGQETQY	TRBJ2-5	13	TRBV10-3
ASRLLAGGPYEQY	TRBJ2-7	13	TRBV4-1
ASSYSAESGYT	TRBJ1-2	11	TRBV6-5
ASSRTSPPPGELF	TRBJ2-2	13	TRBV6-1
ASSDTSGAPETQY	TRBJ2-5	13	TRBV6-1
ASSWSPGQGLYEQY	TRBJ2-7	14	TRBV12-3/TRBV12-4
ASSQVAGEDEQY	TRBJ2-7	12	TRBV4-2
ASKNTITGELF	TRBJ2-2	11	TRBV12-3/TRBV12-4
ASRVDRGHQPQH	TRBJ1-5	12	TRBV12-3/TRBV12-4
ASSSDTENGYT	TRBJ1-2	11	TRBV7-3
ASSGLGGQNTEAF	TRBJ1-1	13	TRBV27
SVADNSNQPQH	TRBJ1-5	11	TRBV29-1
ASSPRSQTGELF	TRBJ2-2	12	TRBV18
ASSFNRVISGNTIY	TRBJ1-3	14	TRBV12-3/TRBV12-4
SAQRLAGGINEQF	TRBJ2-1	13	TRBV20-1
ASAAQRYGYT	TRBJ1-2	10	TRBV12-3/TRBV12-4
ASSSGLALVDTQY	TRBJ2-3	13	TRBV5-1
ASSLAFVGNMNTEAF	TRBJ1-1	15	TRBV5-1
SARDIYRATTNEKLF	TRBJ1-4	15	TRBV20-1